This T cell receptor (beta chain) appears in the sequencing data of a study of blood T cell repertoires in COVID-19. Study-level information: Acute and convalescent COVID-19 specimens originated in the United States, Italy and Spain. Sample material is recorded as cDNA or gDNA derived from T cells, B-cell-depleted T cells, or PBMCs.

As processed by the authors: Quantification of nucleated cells was approximated via reference gene primer amplification. Sequenced by immunoSEQ multiplex PCR; TCRdb stores in-frame clones only, minus some. The DNA gave D and trimming, while V, J and clone size come from that table. The sample contains roughly 120,000 clones, about nine tenths of which appear only once. Germline loops: CDR1 MNHNS, CDR2 SASEGT. This CDR3 has 15 amino acids. The V end lost 5 bases, the J end lost 8 bases, and 20 bases lay between the germline ends. The receptor's source is a human donor in a cohort sampled during active COVID-19. This sequence joins TRBV6-1 and TRBJ2-3, with D possibly matching TRBD2 (5 bases). Material for sequencing was peripheral blood. DNA for the CDR3: TGTGCCAGCAGTCCTCGGGGTGCCCCCGCAGGTACGCAGTATTTT. Amino acids: CASSPRGAPAGTQYF.